This entry lists 25 T cell receptor beta chains sequenced from one sample in a study of T cells in women clearing cervical HPV infection. Only in-frame clones appear in the TCRdb table, and some are missing; sequencing was by immunoSEQ multiplex PCR. The sample table sets out tens of thousands of clones. Specimen: blood buffy coat. Source of these receptors: a woman between 18 and 75 years old with a cervical HPV16 infection that either progressed to CIN3+ or cleared (not recorded which).

Notes on this clone: Read data end 3 residues before the CDR3 end; the end is taken from the germline J gene. This chain joins TRBV14 and TRBJ1-2, with D unresolved. Germline values: CDR1 SGHDN, CDR2 FVKESK. Trimming shortened V by 0 bases and J by 7 bases, and 12 bases separated the two germline ends. The CDR3 loop spans 14 amino acids. The covered CDR3 bases are TGTGCCAGCAGCCAAGATTTACGTTTCGGTGGC. Protein product: CASSQDLRFGG. In full, the CDR3 is CASSQDLRFGGYTF.

As for this clone: Within the sample, other DNA sequences also encode this same CDR3. The CDR3 protein is CAWSGRGGAGNTIYF. The DNA read from the CDR3 is TGTGCCTGGAGTGGGAGAGGGGGCGCGGGAAACACC. This sequence joins TRBV30 and TRBJ1-3; 7 bases agree with TRBD1. The read ends 3 residues before the CDR3 terminus; that terminus is restored from the germline J gene. CDR1 and CDR2 (germline): GTSNPN, SVGIG (reference sequence). The length of the CDR3 is 15 residues. J was trimmed by 4 bases and V by 1 base; bases with no gene match: 7.

Of note for this clone: The read finishes 3 residues shy of the CDR3 end, and the germline J gene is used to complete it. The V and J genes are TRBV7-2 and TRBJ2-1; possibly TRBD2 for D (7 bases). There are 15 residues in the CDR3. V was cut by 1 base and J by 5 bases, with 12 bases left in between. Germline CDR1 SGHTA, CDR2 FQGNSA. CDR3 bases read: TGTGCCAGCAGCTTAGTATGGGAGGGGGACAATGAG. Translation gives CASSLVWEGDNE. The entire CDR3 sequence reads CASSLVWEGDNEQFF.

Turning to this clone: The read ends 3 residues before the CDR3 terminus; that terminus is restored from the germline J gene. The chain joins TRBV2 to TRBJ2-5; 13 positions agree with TRBD2. The CDR3 has 17 residues. V was clipped by 3 bases and J by 3 bases; unmatched bases: 7. CDR1 is SNHLY and CDR2 is FYNNEI in the germline V gene. The CDR3 loop reads CASSDGTSGDHKETQYF. CDR3 bases read: TGTGCCAGCAGTGATGGGACTAGCGGGGACCATAAAGAGACC.

Remarks on this clone: The read ends 3 residues before the CDR3 terminus; that terminus is restored from the germline J gene. This sequence joins TRBV6-1 and TRBJ1-2; a possible D gene is TRBD1 (5 bases). Per the germline V gene, CDR1 is MNHNS and CDR2 is SASEGT. This CDR3 region has 13 residues. CDR3 loop: CASSESGRTDYTF. CDR3 DNA (partial): TGTGCCAGCAGTGAATCAGGGCGGACCGAC.

For this clone: Coverage ceases 3 residues before the CDR3 finishes, and the germline J gene fills in the end. The V gene is TRBV7-6, the J gene TRBJ2-2, with D possibly TRBD2 on 7 matching bases. Trimming cost V 7 bases and J 9 bases, with 15 bases left between them. The length of the CDR3 is 13 residues. Germline CDR1 is SGHVS and CDR2 is FNYEAQ. The CDR3 DNA, read in part, is TGTGCCAGCATCTGGGGGGGGGACAGGGAG. It is translated as CASIWGGDRE. The entire CDR3 protein is CASIWGGDRELFF. Looking up the rest from reference TRBV7-6 and TRBJ2-2 gives the full variable domain: GAGVSQSPRYKVTKRGQDVALRCDPISGHVSLYWYRQALGQGPEFLTYFNYEAQQDKSGLPNDRFSAERPEGSISTLTIQRTEQRDSAMYRCASIWGGDRELFFGEGSRLTVL.

About this clone itself: The read ends 3 residues before the CDR3 terminus; that terminus is restored from the germline J gene. The chain combines TRBV30 with TRBJ2-7, with D possibly matching TRBD2 (5 bases). V shed 3 bases and J shed 0 bases, with 6 bases lying between them. CDR1 GTSNPN and CDR2 SVGIG come from the germline V gene (reference sequence). CDR3 length: 12 amino acids. The part of the CDR3 DNA that was read is TGTGCCTGGAGGGACTTCTCCTACGAG. This sequence encodes CAWRDFSYE. In full, the CDR3 reads CAWRDFSYEQYF.

Of note for this clone: Sequencing ends 3 residues short of the CDR3 end; the germline J gene provides the rest. The J gene is TRBJ2-4, the V gene TRBV5-6; weak D call: TRBD1 (6 bases). Germline V CDR1 and CDR2: SGHDT, YYEEEE. CDR3 length: 13 residues. CDR3 sequence: CASSPGHNYGQYF. Incomplete CDR3 DNA: TGTGCCAGCAGCCCGGGACACAACTATGGT.

About this clone: The read is 3 residues too short to cover the CDR3 end, so that end is filled in from the germline J gene. This chain links TRBV19 with TRBJ2-7; D unresolved. Germline V CDR1 and CDR2: LNHDA, SQIVND (reference sequence). The V end lost 2 bases, the J end lost 0 bases, and 8 bases lay between the germline ends. The CDR3 runs 14 residues. The DNA read from the CDR3 is TGTGCCAGTAGTATAAGGGCAAACTCCTACGAG. Protein product: CASSIRANSYE. In full, the CDR3 reads CASSIRANSYEQYF.

With respect to this clone: The read gets to within 3 residues of the CDR3 end, and the germline J gene fills in the rest. This chain connects TRBV20-1 to TRBJ1-1; weak D call: TRBD1 (5 bases). The CDR3 is 13 amino acids. In germline, CDR1 is DFQATT, CDR2 SNEGSKA (reference sequence). V was cut by 2 bases and J by 5 bases, with 12 bases left in between. The CDR3 here is CSARTAGGTEAFF. The part of the CDR3 DNA that was read is TGCAGTGCTAGAACGGCGGGGGGAACTGAA.

In regard to this clone: The CDR3 goes on 3 residues after the read ends, and that part is filled in from the germline J gene. The V gene is TRBV19, the J gene TRBJ2-3; weak D call: TRBD1 (6 bases). The CDR3 extends over 13 amino acids. Trimming pared 8 bases from V and 2 bases from J, leaving 11 bases between. CDR1 is LNHDA, CDR2 SQIVND, per germline (reference sequence). The part of the CDR3 DNA that was read is TGTGCCAGTGAGGACAGAATCACAGATACG. The encoded protein is CASEDRITDT. The CDR3 in its entirety is CASEDRITDTQYF.

About this clone: The observed sequence ends 3 residues before the CDR3 terminus, with the missing tail filled in from the germline J gene. The chain carries TRBV20-1 and TRBJ1-1; 10 nucleotides match TRBD1. Germline CDR1 is DFQATT and CDR2 is SNEGSKA (reference sequence). Trimming cost V 6 bases and J 3 bases; bases outside gene matches: 10. This CDR3 has 15 residues. Partial CDR3 DNA: TGCAGTGCCCCCAGGGGGGACAGGGGTTACACTGAA. This gives the protein CSAPRGDRGYTE. The entire CDR3 sequence reads CSAPRGDRGYTEAFF.

CDR3 loop: CASSRTREKLFF. CDR3 DNA, as far as it was read: TGCGCCAGCAGCCGCACCAGGGAAAAA. The gene calls are TRBV4-1 and TRBJ1-4; D is undetermined. The read ends 3 residues shy of where the CDR3 ends; the end is completed using the germline J gene. CDR3 size: 12 residues. Between the trimmed V and J ends, which lost 4 bases and 8 bases, there was a span of 8 bases. The germline gives CDR1 MGHRA, CDR2 YSYEKL.

With regard to this clone: The read ends 3 residues before the CDR3 terminus; that terminus is restored from the germline J gene. The chain couples TRBV14 to TRBJ1-4; maybe TRBD1 (5 bases). This CDR3 has 15 amino acids. The germline CDR1 and CDR2 sequences are SGHDN and FVKESK. CDR3 bases read: TGTGCCAGCAGCCAAAAGGGGCAGAGGGGTTCACCA. It yields the protein CASSQKGQRGSP. The full CDR3 sequence reads CASSQKGQRGSPLFF.

As concerns this clone: The DNA ends 3 residues before the CDR3 does, and the rest of the CDR3 is filled in from the germline J gene. J is TRBJ1-2 and V is TRBV5-5, with 7 bases fitting TRBD1. Germline CDR1 SGHKS, CDR2 YYEKEE (reference sequence). V lost 4 bases, J lost 4 bases, and 7 bases stayed unmatched. The CDR3 is 14 residues long. The part of the CDR3 DNA that was read is TGTGCCAGCAGCCTCGGGACAGAAGCCTATGGC. Protein: CASSLGTEAYG. The full CDR3 is CASSLGTEAYGYTF.

For this clone: Sequencing ends 3 residues short of the CDR3 end; the germline J gene provides the rest. The chain uses TRBV6-1 and TRBJ1-1, with D uncertain. Germline V gene sequence: CDR1 MNHNS, CDR2 SASEGT. The CDR3 consists of 13 residues. V dropped 3 bases and J dropped 3 bases, with 8 bases sitting between them. The CDR3 DNA, read in part, is TGTGCCAGCAGTGAGCATCGGGACACTGAA. Translation gives CASSEHRDTE. The CDR3 in its entirety is CASSEHRDTEAFF.

Details on this clone: From the germline J gene comes the end of the CDR3, since the read stops 3 residues before it. The genes are TRBV7-3 and TRBJ2-3; possibly TRBD2 for D (6 bases). V was clipped by 6 bases and J by 0 bases, with 13 bases between them. Per germline, CDR1 SGHTA and CDR2 FQGTGA. This CDR3 is built from 15 residues. The part of the CDR3 DNA that was read is TGTGCCAGCAGTTCCGCGGGACTTAGCACAGATACG. Its translation is CASSSAGLSTDT. The CDR3 as a whole reads CASSSAGLSTDTQYF.

Comments on this clone: Coverage ceases 3 residues before the CDR3 finishes, and the germline J gene fills in the end. The rearrangement joins TRBV9 to TRBJ2-3, with D tentatively TRBD2 (5 bases). The germline V and J ends were trimmed by 1 base and 6 bases, with 6 bases remaining between them. Germline values: CDR1 SGDLS, CDR2 YYNGEE. The CDR3 totals 12 residues. Partial CDR3 DNA: TGTGCCAGCAGCGTAACGGGGGATACG. This gives the protein CASSVTGDT. The CDR3 in its entirety is CASSVTGDTQYF.

Details on this clone: The CDR3 is cut off 3 residues early in the read; its end comes from the germline J gene. The chain links TRBV5-4 to TRBJ1-1; 7 bases agree with TRBD1. The length of the CDR3 is 15 residues. Germline V gives CDR1 SGHNT, CDR2 YYREEE (reference sequence). V gave up 2 bases and J gave up 0 bases; unmatched junction bases: 4. Here the CDR3 reads CASSLPGQLNTEAFF. The CDR3 bases that were read are TGTGCCAGCAGCTTACCGGGACAGCTGAACACTGAA.

Comments on this clone: Read data end 3 residues before the CDR3 end; the end is taken from the germline J gene. The gene calls are TRBV20-1 and TRBJ2-7; TRBD2 aligns across 11 bases. The CDR3 covers 14 residues. V gave up 3 bases and J gave up 3 bases; unmatched junction bases: 4. Per germline, CDR1 DFQATT and CDR2 SNEGSKA (reference sequence). The CDR3: CSARIAGGDYEQYF. Partial CDR3 DNA: TGCAGTGCTAGGATAGCGGGAGGGGACTACGAG.

As for this clone: The read halts 3 residues ahead of the CDR3 end, with the missing end drawn from the germline J gene. The gene calls are TRBV13 and TRBJ1-3; possibly TRBD1 for D (5 bases). The CDR3 has 14 amino acids. V dropped 9 bases and J dropped 3 bases, with 15 bases sitting between them. The V gene's germline CDR1 is PRHDT and CDR2 FYEKMQ (reference sequence). Here the CDR3 reads CASSQGEYGNTIYF. The covered CDR3 bases are TGTGCCAGTAGCCAGGGTGAGTATGGAAACACC. Variable domain in full (rest from reference TRBV13 and TRBJ1-3): AAGVIQSPRHLIKEKRETATLKCYPIPRHDTVYWYQQGPGQDPQFLISFYEKMQSDKGSIPDRFSAQQFSDYHSELNMSSLELGDSALYFCASSQGEYGNTIYFGEGSWLTVV.

CDR3 region: CASSWGGIHSANTGELFF. CDR3 bases read: TGCGCCAGCAGCTGGGGGGGAATTCACTCAGCAAACACCGGGGAG. The chain is built from TRBV5-1 and TRBJ2-2, with 7 bases aligning to TRBD2. With the read ending 3 residues before the CDR3 end, the germline J gene is used to fill in that end. Germline CDR1 is SGHRS and CDR2 is YFSETQ. The ends lost 3 bases at V and 2 bases at J; junction bases unmatched: 13. The CDR3 is 18 residues long.

As to this clone: Germline and junction disagree at one end, which may indicate a read error. The read ends 3 residues before the CDR3 terminus; that terminus is restored from the germline J gene. Other DNA sequences within the sample encode an identical CDR3. This chain connects TRBV29-1 to TRBJ1-3; D perhaps matches TRBD1 (5 bases). Germline V gene lookup returns CDR1 SQVTM and CDR2 ANQGSEA. This CDR3 has 15 amino acids. Incomplete CDR3 DNA: TGCAGCGGGGGGGACGGGGGAGGTGGCGGAAACACG. Protein sequence: CSGGDGGGGGNT. The entire CDR3 sequence reads CSGGDGGGGGNTIYF.

The chain's CDR3 is CSARVGAGVNEQYF. The covered CDR3 bases are TGCAGTGCGAGGGTGGGAGCGGGAGTTAACGAG. The rearrangement uses TRBV20-1 and TRBJ2-7, with TRBD2 identical over 8 bases. The read ends 3 residues early relative to the CDR3; the germline J gene fills the gap. CDR3 length: 14 amino acids. Germline V gives CDR1 DFQATT, CDR2 SNEGSKA (reference sequence). Unmatched junction bases numbered 12, after V lost 6 bases and J lost 5 bases.

Comments on this clone: The read halts 3 residues ahead of the CDR3 end, with the missing end drawn from the germline J gene. The chain has TRBV5-6 and TRBJ1-1; possible D gene TRBD1, 5 bases. The V gene's germline CDR1 is SGHDT and CDR2 YYEEEE. This CDR3 spans 13 amino acids. Trimming stripped 4 bases from V and 4 bases from J, with 11 bases between. CDR3 in amino acids: CASSRGGATEAFF. The sequenced part of the CDR3 DNA is TGTGCCAGCAGCCGCGGGGGTGCCACTGAA.